These 13 T cell receptor beta chains originate from one sample sequenced in a study of cytomegalovirus exposure and HLA in healthy donors. Produced via immunoSEQ multiplex PCR; TCRdb's table is partial and in-frame only. The repertoire holds 250,000 to 300,000 clones, with nearly 90% as singletons. Sequences were obtained from PBMCs. These receptors came from a woman younger than 30 in good health and CMV-seronegative.

This chain uses TRBV29-1 with TRBJ2-1; TRBD2 agrees at 15 bases. Germline CDR1 and CDR2: SQVTM and ANQGSEA. The CDR3 runs to 19 residues. Trimming cost V 1 base and J 0 bases; bases outside gene matches: 7. CDR3 region: CSVEAGLAGGWSSYNEQFF. CDR3 nucleotides: TGCAGCGTTGAAGCGGGACTAGCGGGGGGCTGGAGCTCCTACAATGAGCAGTTCTTC.

This clone was recorded only once. The rearrangement links TRBV7-9 to TRBJ1-5; TRBD1 might be the D (6 bases). This CDR3 contains 14 residues. V lost 5 bases and J 2 bases, leaving 10 bases between the germline ends. Germline V CDR1 and CDR2: SEHNR, FQNEAQ (reference sequence). The CDR3: CASSPRQGNQPQHF. DNA of the CDR3: TGTGCCAGCAGCCCCAGACAGGGCAATCAGCCCCAGCATTTT.

V usage is TRBV28 and J usage is TRBJ1-6; 8 bases line up with TRBD1. Trimming took 6 bases from V and 8 from J; bases not matched to a gene: 21. The CDR3 runs to 19 residues. Germline CDR1 is MDHEN and CDR2 is SYDVKM. DNA for the CDR3: TGTGCCAGCAGCACTCCGGGACAGGATATACCCATAACGTATTCACCCCTCCACTTT. Translated, it gives CASSTPGQDIPITYSPLHF.

The rearrangement links TRBV30 to TRBJ1-4; tentative D call: TRBD1 (5 bases). Germline CDR1 reads GTSNPN; CDR2 reads SVGIG (reference sequence). The CDR3 totals 15 residues. Trimming left V 3 bases short and J 7 bases short, with 18 bases between. The CDR3 coding sequence is TGTGCCTGGAGGGGCGTGGCAGGGTCACCTGAAAAACTGTTTTTT. Encoded protein: CAWRGVAGSPEKLFF.

This chain joins TRBV30 and TRBJ1-5; 8 positions agree with TRBD1. Germline V gene sequence: CDR1 GTSNPN, CDR2 SVGIG (reference sequence). CDR3 length: 13 amino acids. After removal of 3 bases from V and 6 bases from J, the junction contained 4 bases not matched to a gene. CDR3 region: CAWSPQGVQPQHF. Here the CDR3 DNA reads TGTGCCTGGAGCCCACAGGGGGTTCAGCCCCAGCATTTT. The full variable domain, rest sourced from reference TRBV30 and TRBJ1-5, is SQTIHQWPATLVQPVGSPLSLECTVEGTSNPNLYWYRQAAGRGLQLLFYSVGIGQISSEVPQNLSASRPQDRQFILSSKKLLLSDSGFYLCAWSPQGVQPQHFGDGTRLSIL.

The rearrangement joins TRBV4-3 to TRBJ2-3; 9 nucleotides line up with TRBD2. Germline trimming cut 4 bases from V and 0 bases from J; bases unmatched to any gene: 2. The germline V gene has CDR1 LGHNA and CDR2 YSLEER. The CDR3 is made up of 15 amino acids. DNA of the CDR3: TGCGCCAGCAGCCGACTAGCGGAGAGCACAGATACGCAGTATTTT. Translating it yields CASSRLAESTDTQYF.

V usage is TRBV7-9 and J usage is TRBJ1-3, with D possibly being TRBD1 (6 bases). The CDR3 loop spans 15 amino acids. V gave up 0 bases and J gave up 4 bases, with 10 bases separating them. The V gene's germline CDR1 is SEHNR and CDR2 FQNEAQ (reference sequence). The DNA for the CDR3 is TGTGCCAGCAGCTTAGCAGGTGACAGGGGAAACACCATATATTTT. Translating it yields CASSLAGDRGNTIYF.

J is TRBJ2-7 and V is TRBV29-1, with a weak D call TRBD2 (6 bases). This CDR3 has 11 residues. CDR1 and CDR2 (germline): SQVTM, ANQGSEA. V lost 4 bases to trimming and J lost 5 bases, with 9 bases between them. This CDR3 reads CSVVGGDEQYF. CDR3 DNA sequence: TGCAGCGTTGTGGGAGGAGACGAGCAGTACTTC.

The chain links TRBV5-4 to TRBJ2-5; TRBD2 matches 9 bases. Per the germline V gene, CDR1 is SGHNT and CDR2 is YYREEE (reference sequence). The CDR3 is 16 residues long. V lost 2 bases, J lost 2 bases, and 7 bases stayed unmatched. Here the CDR3 DNA reads TGTGCCAGCAGCTTCAAAGTAAGCGGGGGGCAAGAGACCCAGTACTTC. Protein: CASSFKVSGGQETQYF.

The V gene is TRBV5-4, the J gene TRBJ2-2, with 7 bases lining up with TRBD1. CDR1 and CDR2 from the germline V gene are SGHNT and YYREEE (reference sequence). V gave up 2 bases and J gave up 5 bases; unmatched junction bases: 12. The CDR3 has 17 residues. The CDR3 loop is CASSFYSGQVTTGELFF. The CDR3 DNA follows: TGTGCCAGCAGCTTTTATTCAGGACAGGTTACTACCGGGGAGCTGTTTTTT.

This chain links TRBV19 with TRBJ2-7; TRBD1 matches at 7 bases. The CDR3 spans 15 residues. V shed 3 bases and J 7 bases; nucleotides not matched to a gene: 12. Germline V CDR1 and CDR2: LNHDA, SQIVND (reference sequence). The CDR3 sequence: CASSIAAGGSWEQYV. The CDR3 coding sequence is TGTGCCAGTAGTATTGCGGCAGGGGGTTCGTGGGAGCAGTACGTC.

J is TRBJ2-5 and V is TRBV7-2; a possible D gene is TRBD1 (5 bases). Trimming left V 5 bases short and J 5 bases short, with 12 bases between. Germline CDR1 and CDR2: SGHTA and FQGNSA. This CDR3 comprises 13 residues. CDR3 DNA: TGTGCCAGCAGCCCCGGACAAGCGGAGACCCAGTACTTC. It is translated as CASSPGQAETQYF. Using reference TRBV7-2 and TRBJ2-5 for the parts outside the CDR3, the full variable domain is GAGVSQSPSNKVTEKGKDVELRCDPISGHTALYWYRQSLGQGLEFLIYFQGNSAPDKSGLPSDRFSAERTGGSVSTLTIQRTQQEDSAVYLCASSPGQAETQYFGPGTRLLVL.

The chain uses TRBV5-4 and TRBJ2-1; tentative D call: TRBD1 (5 bases). The CDR3 totals 13 residues. With 4 bases removed from V and 15 bases from J, the gap between germline ends came to 20 bases. CDR1 is SGHNT and CDR2 is YYREEE in the germline V gene (reference sequence). Here the CDR3 reads CASSGETVLLPFF. The CDR3, as DNA: TGTGCCAGCAGCGGAGAGACAGTCCTCTTACCGTTCTTC.